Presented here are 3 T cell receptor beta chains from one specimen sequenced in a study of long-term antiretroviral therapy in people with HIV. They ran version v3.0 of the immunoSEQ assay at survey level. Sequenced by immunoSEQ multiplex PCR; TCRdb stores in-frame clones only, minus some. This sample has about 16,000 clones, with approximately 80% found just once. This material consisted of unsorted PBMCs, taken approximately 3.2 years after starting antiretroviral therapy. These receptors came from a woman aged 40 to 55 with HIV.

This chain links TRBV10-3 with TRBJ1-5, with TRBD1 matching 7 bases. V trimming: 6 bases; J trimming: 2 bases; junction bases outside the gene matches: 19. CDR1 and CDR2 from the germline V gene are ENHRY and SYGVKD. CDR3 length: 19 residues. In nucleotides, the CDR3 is TGTGCCATCAGCGGCGGGGACAGTCCCTCAATAGCTGGCAATCAGCCCCAGCATTTT. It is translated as CAISGGDSPSIAGNQPQHF.

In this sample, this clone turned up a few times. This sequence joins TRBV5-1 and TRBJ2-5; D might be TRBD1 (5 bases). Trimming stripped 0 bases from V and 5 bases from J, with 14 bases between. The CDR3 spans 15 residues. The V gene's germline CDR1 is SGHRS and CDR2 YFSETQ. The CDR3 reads CASSLGQTSSETQYF. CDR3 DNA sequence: TGCGCCAGCAGCTTGGGACAGACCTCCTCGGAGACCCAGTACTTC.

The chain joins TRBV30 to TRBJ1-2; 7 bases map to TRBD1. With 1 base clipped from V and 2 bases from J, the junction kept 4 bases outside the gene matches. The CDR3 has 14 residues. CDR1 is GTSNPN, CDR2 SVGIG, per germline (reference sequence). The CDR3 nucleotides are TGTGCCTGGAGTGGGGGACAGACCAACTATGGCTACACCTTC. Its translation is CAWSGGQTNYGYTF. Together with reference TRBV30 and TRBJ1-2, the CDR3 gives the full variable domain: SQTIHQWPATLVQPVGSPLSLECTVEGTSNPNLYWYRQAAGRGLQLLFYSVGIGQISSEVPQNLSASRPQDRQFILSSKKLLLSDSGFYLCAWSGGQTNYGYTFGSGTRLTVV.